This T cell receptor beta chain is from a study of vaccination and CD4 T cells after COVID-19. As to treatment: roughly nine-day PBMC culture with coronavirus spike peptide pools or control peptides (ViraFEST assay). This clonotype has just a few counts. Its antigen is not known. The CDR3 runs to 14 residues. The ends were cut back, 6 bases at V and 1 base at J, with 11 bases in the middle. CDR1 is MNHEY, CDR2 SVGEGT, per germline. Sequencing of the DNA from cultured CD4+ T cells was carried out with the Oncomine TCR Beta short-read assay. TCRdb re-analysed the PCR reads in MiXCR, keeping a single row per CDR3 protein. Seen here are about 15,000 distinct CDR3 sequences, about two fifths observed once, and the top ten hold about 8.1%.

This chain connects TRBV6-2 or TRBV6-3 to TRBJ2-3, with D tentatively TRBD2 (6 bases). The sequence was collected from a human donor who had recovered from COVID-19. The sample consisted of CD4+ T cells from blood, cultured in vitro. The CDR3 nucleotides read TGTGCCAGCAGGCTAGCGTTCGGCACAGATACGCAGTATTTT. Translating it yields CASRLAFGTDTQYF.